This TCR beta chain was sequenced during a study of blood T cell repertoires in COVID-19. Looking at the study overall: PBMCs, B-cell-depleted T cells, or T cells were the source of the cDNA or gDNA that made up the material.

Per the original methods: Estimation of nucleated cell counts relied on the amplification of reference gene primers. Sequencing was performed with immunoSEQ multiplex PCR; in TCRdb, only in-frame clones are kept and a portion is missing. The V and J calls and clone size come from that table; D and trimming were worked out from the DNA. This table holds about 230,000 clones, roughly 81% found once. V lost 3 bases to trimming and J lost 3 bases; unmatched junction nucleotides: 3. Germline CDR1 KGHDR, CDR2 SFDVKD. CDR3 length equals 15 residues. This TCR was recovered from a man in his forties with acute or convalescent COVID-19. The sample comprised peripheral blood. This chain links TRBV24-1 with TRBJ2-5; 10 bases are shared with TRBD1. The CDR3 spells CATSDRTGGKETQYF. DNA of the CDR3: TGTGCCACCAGTGATCGGACAGGGGGAAAAGAGACCCAGTACTTC.